These T cell receptor beta chains were read from a single sample in a study of blood T cell repertoires in COVID-19. TCRdb's copy holds only in-frame clones and misses some; the assay was immunoSEQ multiplex PCR. The sample lists more than 150,000 clones, around 80% occurring once. Sequenced sample: peripheral blood. These receptors came from a man aged 25-40 years with active or convalescent COVID-19. CDR3s include the opening cysteine and the closing phenylalanine or tryptophan. The D gene is left open where the match is weak. Part of the rows lack a size; the others show once, few, many or a class for expanded clones.

TRBV27	TRBJ2-1	-	-	TGTGCCAGCACCAACCGCCGTACTGAGCTTACCTACAATGAGCAGTTCTTC	CASTNRRTELTYNEQFF
TRBV5-1	TRBJ2-6	-	-	TGCGCCAGCAGCGGGTCGGGGGCTGGGGCCAACGTCCTGACTTTC	CASSGSGAGANVLTF
TRBV2	TRBJ1-3	-	-	TGTGCCAGCAGCTCACAGGAGAGCTCTGGAAACACCATATATTTT	CASSSQESSGNTIYF
TRBV5-8	TRBJ1-3	few	-	TGTGCCAGCAGCTTGGCGTCGGGCTCTGGAAACACCATATATTTT	CASSLASGSGNTIYF
TRBV5-6	TRBJ2-5	-	TRBD2	TGTGCCAGCAGCACCCCGGGACTAGGGCAGGAGACCCAGTACTTC	CASSTPGLGQETQYF
TRBV19	TRBJ1-5	-	TRBD1	TGTGCCAGTAGTCAGACAGGGATGGGCAATCAGCCCCAGCATTTT	CASSQTGMGNQPQHF
TRBV4-1	TRBJ1-5	-	-	TGCGCCAGCAGCCAAGATAACTCGGGGGGCCATCAGCCCCAGCATTTT	CASSQDNSGGHQPQHF
TRBV4-1	TRBJ2-3	-	TRBD1	TGCGCCAGCAGCCATCGTAGGGACAGGGAGGGGACAGATACGCAGTATTTT	CASSHRRDREGTDTQYF
TRBV7-3	TRBJ2-1	few	TRBD2	TGTGCCAGCAGCTTTAGCGGGGGGGCCAATGAGCAGTTCTTC	CASSFSGGANEQFF
TRBV7-2	TRBJ1-2	-	TRBD1	TGTGCCAGCAGCTTAAGTCGACAGGGCTATGGCTACACCTTC	CASSLSRQGYGYTF
TRBV7-2	TRBJ2-1	-	-	TGTGCCAGCACCACCAGAGAAGGGGCCTACAATGAGCAGTTCTTC	CASTTREGAYNEQFF
TRBV13	TRBJ1-1	-	-	TGTGCCAGCAGCCCGGCCGGAGCGGCAAGTGAAATGAACACTGAAGCTTTCTTT	CASSPAGAASEMNTEAFF
TRBV27	TRBJ1-6	-	TRBD1	TGTGCCAGCAGTCCCTGGGACAGGGGCTCCTATAATTCACCCCTCCACTTT	CASSPWDRGSYNSPLHF
TRBV11-2	TRBJ1-5	-	TRBD1	TGTGCCAGCAGCACAGGGGTCCTGGGGGGCAATCAGCCCCAGCATTTT	CASSTGVLGGNQPQHF
TRBV24-1	TRBJ2-1	-	TRBD1	TGTGCCACCAGTGGCCCCCCCGGGACAGGGGGCTTGAATGAGCAGTTCTTC	CATSGPPGTGGLNEQFF
TRBV6-6	TRBJ1-5	-	-	TGTGCCAGCAGTTACTCCCGTCTCCCCGGCAATCAGCCCCAGCATTTT	CASSYSRLPGNQPQHF
TRBV21-1	TRBJ2-1	-	-	TGTGCCAGCACCCCGAGAGGACAGGGGATGGGTAGAGAGTTCTTC	CASTPRGQGMGREFF
TRBV6-6	TRBJ1-4	-	-	TGTGCCAGCAGTTACTCCCTCTTATCAACTAATGAAAAACTGTTTTTT	CASSYSLLSTNEKLFF
TRBV7-6	TRBJ1-2	-	TRBD1	TGTGCCAGCAGCCAACAATCGACAGGGCTTTCGGGCTACACCTTC	CASSQQSTGLSGYTF
TRBV27	TRBJ2-3	many	TRBD2	TGTGCCAGCAGTCCAGGACTAGCGGGAGTTCTGGATACGCAGTATTTT	CASSPGLAGVLDTQYF
TRBV24-1	TRBJ2-5	-	TRBD2	TGTGCCACCAGTGTGGGGACTAGCGGACAAGAGACCCAGTACTTC	CATSVGTSGQETQYF
TRBV9	TRBJ2-7	-	TRBD2	TGTGCCAGCAGCGTAGAGACTAGCGGGATATACGAGCAGTACTTC	CASSVETSGIYEQYF
TRBV19	TRBJ2-6	-	-	TGTGCCAGTAGTACTCAAGTCCTAAACGTCCTGACTTTC	CASSTQVLNVLTF
TRBV5-1	TRBJ1-2	-	-	TGCGCCAGCAGCTTGGGGCCCGGGGATGGCTACACCTTC	CASSLGPGDGYTF
TRBV24-1	TRBJ2-1	-	-	TGTGCCACCAGGGGGGGTAATGAGCAGTTCTTC	CATRGGNEQFF
TRBV3-1/TRBV3-2	TRBJ2-3	-	TRBD2	TGTGCCAGCGCACCGGGGGGGCCGGATACGCAGTATTTT	CASAPGGPDTQYF
TRBV5-4	TRBJ2-2	-	-	TGTGCCAGCAGCTTAGGACAGCAAAATAATTTCAACACCGGGGAGCTGTTTTTT	CASSLGQQNNFNTGELFF
TRBV19	TRBJ2-5	-	-	TGTGCCAGTAGTGAGGGAGGGGGCCAAGAGACCCAGTACTTC	CASSEGGGQETQYF
TRBV2	TRBJ2-7	few	-	TGTGCCAGCAGTGAGTCAGGGGCCGAGCAGTACTTC	CASSESGAEQYF
TRBV10-1	TRBJ2-3	-	TRBD2	TGCGCCAGCAGTGTCTCAGGACTAGCGGGAGGAAGTAACACAGATACGCAGTATTTT	CASSVSGLAGGSNTDTQYF
TRBV24-1	TRBJ1-2	-	TRBD1	TGTGCCACCAGCTCGGGACAGGGCCTTTATGGCTACACCTTC	CATSSGQGLYGYTF
TRBV23-1	TRBJ2-2	few	-	TGCGCCAGCAGTCAACGACAGCCCGGGGAGCTGTTTTTT	CASSQRQPGELFF
TRBV10-1	TRBJ2-2	few	-	TGCGCCAGCGGATCGGGACAGAACACCGGGGAGCTGTTTTTT	CASGSGQNTGELFF
TRBV6-5	TRBJ1-1	-	-	TGTGCCAGCAGTTACTCCGGAGACTCGAACACTGAAGCTTTCTTT	CASSYSGDSNTEAFF
TRBV18	TRBJ1-1	-	TRBD1	TGTGCCAGCTCACCGGCAAGACAGGGGCCTCCGATCACTGAAGCTTTCTTT	CASSPARQGPPITEAFF
TRBV30	TRBJ1-2	once	-	TGTGCCTGCACCGGGATTCTTAACTATGGCTACACCTTC	CACTGILNYGYTF
TRBV9	TRBJ1-1	-	TRBD1	TGTGCCAGCAGCGTAGGTCAGGGGACAGTGGGGAACACTGAAGCTTTCTTT	CASSVGQGTVGNTEAFF
TRBV25-1	TRBJ2-1	-	TRBD2	TGTGCCAGCGGGACTAGCGGGGCGAGCTCCTACAATGAGCAGTTCTTC	CASGTSGASSYNEQFF
TRBV5-1	TRBJ2-7	few	-	TGCGCCAGCAGCTTGATACAGGGTGGATACGAGCAGTACTTC	CASSLIQGGYEQYF
TRBV5-6	TRBJ2-4	-	-	TGTGCCAGCAGCCTCCCACCGGGGTCTGGGGGGAACATTCAGTACTTC	CASSLPPGSGGNIQYF
TRBV5-4	TRBJ1-1	-	TRBD1	TGTGCCAGCAGCTTGGGCGGGACAGGGGGGTCCACTGAAGCTTTCTTT	CASSLGGTGGSTEAFF
TRBV9	TRBJ1-1	few	-	TGTGCCAGCAGCGTAGGGGCGGGGTCGGTGGAAGGAGCTTTCTTT	CASSVGAGSVEGAFF
TRBV4-3	TRBJ2-4	-	-	TGCGCCAGCAGCCAAGGGTCAGGGCCTGATTTCAAAAACATTCAGTACTTC	CASSQGSGPDFKNIQYF
TRBV15	TRBJ1-1	-	-	TGTGCCACCAGCAGGGAGGTCTTGAACACTGAAGCTTTCTTT	CATSREVLNTEAFF
TRBV3-1/TRBV3-2	TRBJ2-5	-	-	TGTGCCAGCAGCCTTAAGGGGCGGGGGACCCAGTACTTC	CASSLKGRGTQYF
TRBV10-3	TRBJ1-2	-	TRBD1	TGTGCCATCAGTGAGCGCCAGGGGACAGGGAAAACTCGTGGCTACACCTTC	CAISERQGTGKTRGYTF
TRBV5-1	TRBJ2-5	-	TRBD1	TGCGCCAGCAGTCCGCCTATGAGGGGGCGAGAGACCCAGTACTTC	CASSPPMRGRETQYF
TRBV19	TRBJ2-3	-	-	TGTGCCAGTAGTATAAGCCTCGATACGCAGTATTTT	CASSISLDTQYF
TRBV11-3	TRBJ2-1	-	TRBD1	TGTGCCAGCAGCCGTCCCGGGACAGGGAATGAGCAGTTCTTC	CASSRPGTGNEQFF
TRBV7-2	TRBJ1-2	-	-	TGTGCCAGCAGCTTAGTGGTTGCGACAGCCTATGGCTACACCTTC	CASSLVVATAYGYTF
TRBV3-1/TRBV3-2	TRBJ1-5	-	-	TGTGCCAGCAGCCAAGCAGGCGGCCAGGGGCAGCCCCAGCATTTT	CASSQAGGQGQPQHF
TRBV7-9	TRBJ2-5	-	-	TGTGCCAGCAGCTTATCCGCCGGGGAAGTCGAGTACTTC	CASSLSAGEVEYF
TRBV3-1/TRBV3-2	TRBJ1-1	-	TRBD1	TGTGCCAGCAGCCCGCGGGTGACAGGGGCTACTGAAGCTTTCTTT	CASSPRVTGATEAFF
TRBV5-1	TRBJ1-2	-	TRBD1	TGCGCCAGCAGCACCCAGGGGGCTCGGGGCTACACCTTC	CASSTQGARGYTF
TRBV5-4	TRBJ2-7	-	-	TGTGCCAGCAGCTCCAGGGCTAGCTCCTACGAGCAGTACTTC	CASSSRASSYEQYF